This paragraph reports one T cell receptor (beta chain). Its antigen is still unknown. Up to about 2 ug genomic DNA was used for TCRB CDR3 amplification. The table came from immunoSEQ multiplex PCR; TCRdb's copy has only in-frame clones and leaves some out. The repertoire holds about 87,000 clones, with 80% to 85% as singletons. This entry belongs to a study of glioma-infiltrating T cells after dendritic cell vaccination. The wider study: Autologous tumor lysate-pulsed dendritic cell vaccination was given between about 2002 and 2012. Patients received three intradermal dendritic cell vaccine injections at biweekly intervals. Study-wide results and limits: Few patients contributed both blood and tumor specimens.

As for time point: after dendritic cell vaccination, including at tumor progression/relapse. Germline V lookup: CDR1 LGHNA, CDR2 YSLEER. V was clipped by 0 bases and J by 4 bases, with 4 bases between them. CDR3 size: 13 residues. The receptor comes from a human donor with glioblastoma. The V and J genes are TRBV4-3 and TRBJ1-3; no clear D. The specimen comprised blood, sampled after dendritic cell vaccination. CDR3 protein: CASSQDFGNTIYF. The DNA for the CDR3 is TGCGCCAGCAGCCAAGACTTCGGAAACACCATATATTTT.